This is a list of T cell receptor beta chains from one sample in a study of T cells in tuberculosis. Only in-frame clones appear in the TCRdb table, and some are missing; sequencing was by immunoSEQ multiplex PCR. In the table there are 25,000 to 30,000 clones, 85% to 90% of which are singletons. Material for sequencing was PBMCs. Source of these receptors: a donor aged 10-29 years with latent tuberculosis or without tuberculosis infection. CDR3s include the opening cysteine and the closing phenylalanine or tryptophan. Fields, in order: V gene, clone size, J gene, D gene, CDR3 protein, CDR3 DNA. A D gene is named only where the DNA matches it firmly. Only some rows state a clone size, as once, few, many or a class for expanded clones.

TRBV4-1,NA,TRBJ1-1,NA,CASSHTGPYTEAFF,TGCGCCAGCAGCCATACAGGGCCATATACTGAAGCTTTCTTT
TRBV7-3,NA,TRBJ2-3,NA,CASSSTYTDTQYF,TGTGCCAGCAGCTCCACTTACACAGATACGCAGTATTTT
TRBV4-3,NA,TRBJ2-2,TRBD1,CASSLGQGSTGELFF,TGCGCCAGCAGCCTAGGACAGGGCAGCACCGGGGAGCTGTTTTTT
TRBV9,NA,TRBJ2-3,NA,CASSHNREVSTDTQYF,TGTGCCAGCAGCCATAACAGGGAAGTGAGCACAGATACGCAGTATTTT
TRBV4-1,NA,TRBJ2-5,TRBD2,CASSQDRVGGARETQYF,TGCGCCAGCAGCCAAGATCGTGTCGGGGGGGCCAGGGAGACCCAGTACTTC
TRBV20-1,NA,TRBJ1-1,NA,CSATDNVEAFF,TGCAGTGCTACCGACAACGTTGAAGCTTTCTTT
TRBV9,once,TRBJ2-7,NA,CASSGGAGFTYEQYF,TGTGCCAGCAGCGGAGGTGCTGGGTTCACCTACGAGCAGTACTTC
TRBV6-5,NA,TRBJ1-2,NA,CASRPPRDYTFRYTF,TGTGCCAGCAGACCCCCCAGGGACTATACCTTTCGCTACACCTTC
TRBV4-1,NA,TRBJ2-3,NA,CASSQEETWVSNTQYF,TGCGCCAGCAGCCAAGAGGAGACTTGGGTTTCGAATACGCAGTATTTT
TRBV7-9,NA,TRBJ2-2,NA,CASTEPRGNTGELFF,TGTGCCAGCACCGAACCCCGGGGGAACACCGGGGAGCTGTTTTTT
TRBV28,NA,TRBJ2-3,TRBD2,CASSSYLAGASTDTQYF,TGTGCCAGCAGTTCCTACCTAGCGGGGGCAAGCACAGATACGCAGTATTTT
TRBV20-1,few,TRBJ2-3,NA,CSSTEVDTQYF,TGCAGTTCAACTGAAGTAGATACGCAGTATTTT
TRBV5-1,NA,TRBJ2-7,TRBD1,CASSSGQGDEQYF,TGCGCCAGCAGCTCGGGACAGGGCGACGAGCAGTACTTC
TRBV4-1,NA,TRBJ2-7,NA,CASSQDMAGALSRAQYF,TGCGCCAGCAGCCAAGATATGGCAGGGGCGCTTTCGCGTGCGCAGTACTTC
TRBV19,NA,TRBJ1-2,NA,CASMRSQGYGYTF,TGTGCCAGTATGAGGAGTCAGGGGTATGGCTACACCTTC
TRBV9,once,TRBJ1-1,NA,CASSYTPNTEAFF,TGTGCCAGCAGCTATACACCGAACACTGAAGCTTTCTTT
TRBV15,NA,TRBJ2-2,NA,CATSRPGTYNTGELFF,TGTGCCACCAGCAGACCCGGGACTTACAACACCGGGGAGCTGTTTTTT
TRBV27,NA,TRBJ2-7,NA,CASSGRQDVSYYEQYF,TGTGCCAGCAGTGGACGACAGGACGTATCGTACTACGAGCAGTACTTC
TRBV2,NA,TRBJ2-5,NA,CASSERGTQYF,TGTGCCAGCAGTGAAAGAGGGACCCAGTACTTC
TRBV25-1,NA,TRBJ2-3,TRBD1,CASSARDSPGDTQYF,TGTGCCAGCAGTGCACGGGACAGCCCCGGAGATACGCAGTATTTT
TRBV5-6,NA,TRBJ1-2,NA,CATHRRALNYGYTF,TGTGCCACCCACCGGAGGGCCCTAAACTATGGCTACACCTTC
TRBV2,NA,TRBJ2-3,NA,CASSAEGAGGDTQYF,TGTGCCAGCAGTGCGGAGGGGGCCGGCGGTGATACGCAGTATTTT
TRBV4-3,NA,TRBJ2-2,TRBD1,CASSQDTGESRELFF,TGCGCCAGCAGCCAAGATACAGGGGAGAGCAGGGAGCTGTTTTTT
TRBV19,NA,TRBJ2-7,NA,CASSTSSGREQYF,TGTGCCAGTAGTACCTCCTCCGGTCGCGAGCAGTACTTC
TRBV4-2,NA,TRBJ2-5,NA,CASSQGGGGPRETQYF,TGTGCCAGCAGCCAAGGAGGGGGGGGTCCCAGGGAGACCCAGTACTTC
TRBV2,NA,TRBJ2-5,TRBD2,CASSERSGGVETQYF,TGTGCCAGCAGTGAACGTAGCGGGGGGGTCGAGACCCAGTACTTC
TRBV29-1,NA,TRBJ1-1,TRBD1,CSVAGQLNTEAFF,TGCAGCGTTGCGGGACAGTTAAACACTGAAGCTTTCTTT
TRBV15,NA,TRBJ2-7,NA,CATSSMPPTQSYYEQYF,TGTGCCACCAGTTCGATGCCCCCTACGCAATCATACTACGAGCAGTACTTC
TRBV10-1,NA,TRBJ2-7,TRBD1,CASSGGQGRVYEQYF,TGCGCCAGCAGTGGGGGACAGGGAAGGGTCTACGAGCAGTACTTC
TRBV7-2,NA,TRBJ1-4,TRBD1,CASSSRTGGEKLFF,TGTGCCAGCAGCTCGAGGACAGGAGGAGAAAAACTGTTTTTT
TRBV5-1,NA,TRBJ2-2,TRBD2,CASSFRWVAGVQGQRTGELFF,TGCGCCAGCAGCTTTCGTTGGGTAGCGGGGGTCCAAGGACAACGGACCGGGGAGCTGTTTTTT
TRBV2,NA,TRBJ2-1,TRBD2,CASSKRGDFLNEQFF,TGTGCCAGCAGCAAGCGGGGGGACTTTCTCAATGAGCAGTTCTTC
TRBV27,once,TRBJ2-1,NA,CASSRTRGPTYNEQFF,TGTGCCAGCAGTCGTACCAGGGGCCCGACGTACAATGAGCAGTTCTTC
TRBV9,NA,TRBJ2-1,NA,CASSETRGEQFF,TGTGCCAGCAGCGAGACGAGAGGTGAGCAGTTCTTC
TRBV18,NA,TRBJ2-1,TRBD2,CASSPRLAGGWSSYNEQFF,TGTGCCAGCTCACCACGACTAGCGGGGGGGTGGAGCTCCTACAATGAGCAGTTCTTC
TRBV5-5,NA,TRBJ2-7,TRBD1,CASSSSRTGVFHEQYF,TGTGCCAGCAGCTCCAGCCGGACAGGGGTCTTCCACGAGCAGTACTTC
TRBV2,NA,TRBJ2-7,TRBD1,CASSGQGVEQYF,TGTGCCAGCAGTGGACAGGGGGTCGAGCAGTACTTC
TRBV25-1,NA,TRBJ2-3,NA,CASPLGADTQYF,TGTGCCAGCCCATTGGGAGCAGATACGCAGTATTTT
TRBV29-1,NA,TRBJ2-1,NA,CSVGRAPQHEQFF,TGCAGCGTTGGGAGGGCCCCTCAACATGAGCAGTTCTTC
TRBV2,NA,TRBJ1-1,NA,CASSWRRFTEAFF,TGTGCCAGCAGTTGGAGGAGATTCACTGAAGCTTTCTTT
TRBV9,NA,TRBJ1-2,TRBD1,CASSALDRGLSYGYTF,TGTGCCAGCAGCGCCTTGGACAGGGGGTTATCCTATGGCTACACCTTC
TRBV28,NA,TRBJ1-1,NA,CASHSWNTEAFF,TGTGCCAGCCATAGCTGGAACACTGAAGCTTTCTTT
TRBV5-1,NA,TRBJ1-6,TRBD1,CASSDRQGSSPLHF,TGCGCCAGCAGCGACCGACAGGGGAGTTCACCCCTCCACTTT
TRBV27,NA,TRBJ1-1,NA,CASRTGTNTEAFF,TGTGCCAGCAGAACGGGAACGAACACTGAAGCTTTCTTT
TRBV10-2,NA,TRBJ2-3,NA,CASGERDTQYF,TGCGCCAGCGGGGAGAGGGATACGCAGTATTTT
TRBV7-9,NA,TRBJ2-3,NA,CASGTTADTQYF,TGTGCCAGCGGGACAACAGCCGATACGCAGTATTTT
TRBV10-3,NA,TRBJ2-2,TRBD1,CAISTGGSNPNTGELFF,TGTGCCATCAGTACAGGGGGCTCGAACCCGAACACCGGGGAGCTGTTTTTT
TRBV6-1,NA,TRBJ2-7,NA,CASYGSGSNAEQYF,TGTGCCAGCTACGGGTCGGGGTCAAACGCCGAGCAGTACTTC
TRBV19,NA,TRBJ1-2,TRBD1,CASSMATGTGSGYTF,TGTGCCAGTAGTATGGCGACCGGGACAGGTAGTGGCTACACCTTC
TRBV7-2,NA,TRBJ1-5,TRBD1,CASSFGQGMSQPQHF,TGTGCCAGCAGCTTCGGACAGGGAATGTCTCAGCCCCAGCATTTT
TRBV5-1,NA,TRBJ1-2,TRBD1,CASSLKGTGDGYTF,TGCGCCAGCAGCTTGAAAGGGACAGGGGATGGCTACACCTTC
TRBV28,once,TRBJ2-7,TRBD2,CASRWGAGAGLSLEQYF,TGTGCCAGCAGGTGGGGAGCGGGGGCCGGCCTGTCTCTCGAGCAGTACTTC
TRBV6-4,NA,TRBJ2-3,TRBD2,CASSPSLAGGPDTQYF,TGTGCCAGCAGCCCCTCTCTAGCGGGGGGGCCGGATACGCAGTATTTT